Each of the 25 T cell receptor beta chains below was sequenced from the same sample in a study of blood T cell repertoires in COVID-19. Data came from immunoSEQ multiplex PCR; TCRdb stores just in-frame clones and leaves some out. This table has 200,000 to 250,000 clones, nearly 90% appearing once. The sequenced sample was peripheral blood. The receptors were gathered from a woman aged 18-30 years who had recovered from COVID-19.

For the CDR3, the DNA is TGTGCCAGCAGTTACTCACGGGTAGGAAATAGCAATCAGCCCCAGCATTTT. Protein product: CASSYSRVGNSNQPQHF. The chain links TRBV6-2 or TRBV6-3 to TRBJ1-5; D ambiguous. Germline CDR1 is MNHEY and CDR2 is SVGEGT. CDR3 length: 17 amino acids. V lost 0 bases, J lost 0 bases, and 12 bases lay in between.

V gene TRBV2 combines with J gene TRBJ2-1, with TRBD1 matching 7 bases. This CDR3 contains 13 residues. Germline trimming cut 6 bases from V and 6 bases from J; bases unmatched to any gene: 5. The germline V gene has CDR1 SNHLY and CDR2 FYNNEI. Here the CDR3 reads CASRVTGSNEQFF. DNA for the CDR3: TGTGCCAGCAGGGTGACAGGGAGCAATGAGCAGTTCTTC.

The chain has TRBV9 and TRBJ1-4; the D is unclear. V was trimmed by 1 base and J by 0 bases, leaving 4 bases between them. CDR3 length equals 14 residues. CDR1 is SGDLS and CDR2 is YYNGEE in the germline V gene. The CDR3: CASSVRATNEKLFF. The CDR3 DNA is TGTGCCAGCAGCGTAAGAGCAACTAATGAAAAACTGTTTTTT. Full variable domain (missing parts from reference TRBV9 and TRBJ1-4): DSGVTQTPKHLITATGQRVTLRCSPRSGDLSVYWYQQSLDQGLQFLIQYYNGEERAKGNILERFSAQQFPDLHSELNLSSLELGDSALYFCASSVRATNEKLFFGSGTQLSVL.

The V gene is TRBV30, the J gene TRBJ2-6; 9 nucleotides match TRBD1. J was trimmed by 4 bases and V by 3 bases; bases with no gene match: 10. The CDR3 totals 17 residues. Germline lookup yields CDR1 GTSNPN and CDR2 SVGIG (reference sequence). The CDR3 region has the DNA TGTGCCTGGAGGCGGGACAGGGCATCAAGCGGGGCCAACGTCCTGACTTTC. Its translation: CAWRRDRASSGANVLTF.

CDR3 in amino acids: CASSYSSGSSNYGYTF. The CDR3 bases are TGTGCCAGCAGTTACTCCTCAGGGTCCTCTAACTATGGCTACACCTTC. V usage is TRBV6-6 and J usage is TRBJ1-2; D perhaps matches TRBD1 (5 bases). This CDR3 is built from 16 residues. Germline assignment: CDR1 MNHNY and CDR2 SVGAGI (reference sequence). Trimming cost V 0 bases and J 0 bases, with 11 bases left between them.

The CDR3 region has the DNA TGTGCCGGGACAGGTTACTCTGGAAACACCATATATTTT. Protein sequence: CAGTGYSGNTIYF. V gene TRBV2 combines with J gene TRBJ1-3; 8 bases line up with TRBD1. V shed 11 bases and J 0 bases; nucleotides not matched to a gene: 3. Germline V gives CDR1 SNHLY, CDR2 FYNNEI. CDR3 length equals 13 residues.

The rearrangement joins TRBV18 to TRBJ1-1; 7 bases are a match to TRBD1. The CDR3 totals 15 residues. The V segment lost 1 base and the J segment 1 base; nucleotides outside the gene matches: 3. The germline V gene has CDR1 KGHSH and CDR2 LQKENI. The CDR3 protein is CASSPQGAANTEAFF. CDR3 sequence (DNA): TGTGCCAGCTCACCACAGGGGGCCGCGAACACTGAAGCTTTCTTT. Supplemented by reference TRBV18 and TRBJ1-1, the full variable domain reads NAGVMQNPRHLVRRRGQEARLRCSPMKGHSHVYWYRQLPEEGLKFMVYLQKENIIDESGMPKERFSAEFPKEGPSILRIQQVVRGDSAAYFCASSPQGAANTEAFFGQGTRLTVV.

The rearrangement uses TRBV9 and TRBJ2-1, with 8 bases matching TRBD2. This CDR3 comprises 15 residues. The V gene's germline CDR1 is SGDLS and CDR2 YYNGEE. The junction had 11 bases not matched to a gene; V was cut back by 6 bases and J by 6 bases. The CDR3 is CASTPGGESSNEQFF. CDR3 bases: TGTGCCAGCACCCCGGGGGGGGAGTCGAGCAATGAGCAGTTCTTC.

The CDR3 region is CASDRLGSVYEQYF. CDR3 nucleotides: TGTGCCAGTGACCGTTTAGGAAGCGTCTACGAGCAGTACTTC. The J gene is TRBJ2-7, the V gene TRBV25-1; no clear D. Trimming removed 9 bases at V and 3 bases at J, with 18 bases between. Germline V lookup: CDR1 MGHDK, CDR2 SYGVNS. The CDR3 is made up of 14 amino acids.

This rearrangement joins TRBV25-1 to TRBJ2-5, with D possibly TRBD1 on 5 matching bases. Germline V lookup: CDR1 MGHDK, CDR2 SYGVNS. The CDR3 extends over 15 amino acids. With 1 base removed from V and 2 bases from J, the gap between germline ends came to 11 bases. The CDR3, as DNA: TGTGCCAGCAGTGAATCCGCCAGGGCTCAAGAGACCCAGTACTTC. It encodes CASSESARAQETQYF.

This rearrangement joins TRBV19 to TRBJ1-2; a weak D match, TRBD1 (6 bases). The CDR3 spans 17 residues. CDR1 LNHDA and CDR2 SQIVND come from the germline V gene (reference sequence). V gave up 3 bases and J gave up 2 bases, with 19 bases separating them. The CDR3 DNA is TGTGCCAGTAGTATTTCAGATATCGGGGGGCACAACTATGGCTACACCTTC. Amino acid sequence: CASSISDIGGHNYGYTF.

In its sample, this clone was seen once. This chain connects TRBV6-1 to TRBJ1-2; a weak D match, TRBD1 (6 bases). The CDR3 is 13 amino acids. The germline CDR1 and CDR2 sequences are MNHNS and SASEGT. V shed 2 bases and J shed 9 bases, with 13 bases lying between them. CDR3 sequence (DNA): TGTGCCAGCAGTGAAAAGGGGGGGCCGAGCTACACCTTC. It encodes CASSEKGGPSYTF.

This clone occurred once. The chain joins TRBV6-2 or TRBV6-3 to TRBJ2-1, with 12 positions matching TRBD2. Germline V lookup: CDR1 MNHEY, CDR2 SVGEGT. This CDR3 region has 19 residues. The V and J ends lost 2 bases and 6 bases, in that order; junction bases with no gene match: 14. CDR3 sequence reads: CASSYHRTSGAGVTNEQFF. As DNA, the CDR3 is TGTGCCAGCAGTTACCATCGGACTAGCGGGGCCGGGGTGACCAATGAGCAGTTCTTC.

Comment on this clone: An end of the junction differs from the germline gene, which may be a read error. This chain links TRBV6-5 with TRBJ2-7; D ambiguous. The CDR3 is made up of 15 amino acids. The V gene's germline CDR1 is MNHEY and CDR2 SVGAGI. The CDR3 reads CASSYSSSPPKISHF. CDR3 DNA: TGTGCCAGCAGTTACTCGAGTAGTCCTCCGAAAATTTCCCACTTC.

This chain connects TRBV5-1 to TRBJ2-1; 7 bases agree with TRBD2. Germline-derived CDR1 and CDR2 are SGHRS and YFSETQ. V trimming: 4 bases; J trimming: 0 bases; junction bases outside the gene matches: 7. There are 16 residues in the CDR3. The CDR3 loop is CASSLESGVSYNEQFF. In DNA, the CDR3 is TGCGCCAGCAGCCTAGAAAGCGGGGTCTCCTACAATGAGCAGTTCTTC.

The V gene is TRBV9, the J gene TRBJ2-1, with 12 bases matching TRBD2. J lost 6 bases, V lost 0 bases, and 16 bases had no gene match. Germline values: CDR1 SGDLS, CDR2 YYNGEE. The CDR3 runs to 20 residues. This CDR3 reads CASSVATATSGSRPSNEQFF. Here the CDR3 DNA reads TGTGCCAGCAGCGTAGCTACGGCGACTAGCGGGAGTCGCCCATCCAATGAGCAGTTCTTC. Combining the CDR3 with reference TRBV9 and TRBJ2-1 gives the whole variable domain DSGVTQTPKHLITATGQRVTLRCSPRSGDLSVYWYQQSLDQGLQFLIQYYNGEERAKGNILERFSAQQFPDLHSELNLSSLELGDSALYFCASSVATATSGSRPSNEQFFGPGTRLTVL.

This clone was detected once. The chain uses TRBV19 and TRBJ1-1; 8 bases match TRBD1. With V trimmed by 1 base and J by 1 base, 8 bases remained unmatched. Germline V lookup: CDR1 LNHDA, CDR2 SQIVND (reference sequence). This CDR3 comprises 17 residues. The CDR3 bases are TGTGCCAGTAGTATAGGCACGACAGGGGTTTGGAACACTGAAGCTTTCTTT. Amino acid sequence: CASSIGTTGVWNTEAFF.

The chain couples TRBV7-9 to TRBJ2-7, with TRBD1 identical over 8 bases. Trimming removed 4 bases from V and 3 bases from J; junction bases left unmatched: 8. Germline V gene lookup returns CDR1 SEHNR and CDR2 FQNEAQ (reference sequence). This CDR3 region has 15 residues. The CDR3 region is CASSSGPDRVYEQYF. CDR3 in DNA: TGTGCCAGCAGCTCCGGACCGGACAGGGTCTACGAGCAGTACTTC.

The rearrangement links TRBV4-3 to TRBJ1-6; D not certain. This CDR3 has 15 residues. Germline CDR1 is LGHNA and CDR2 is YSLEER. V was clipped by 4 bases and J by 0 bases, with 7 bases between them. The DNA for the CDR3 is TGCGCCAGCAGCCCCACCGGCTCCTATAATTCACCCCTCCACTTT. Residues: CASSPTGSYNSPLHF.

V is TRBV5-1 and J is TRBJ1-2; 7 bases line up with TRBD1. The CDR3 totals 19 residues. Looked up from germline, CDR1 is SGHRS and CDR2 is YFSETQ. V gave up 0 bases and J gave up 0 bases; unmatched junction bases: 14. As DNA, the CDR3 is TGCGCCAGCAGCTTGGAGCTATCCGGGACAGAGACCGCTAACTATGGCTACACCTTC. It is translated as CASSLELSGTETANYGYTF.

The chain uses TRBV5-6 and TRBJ2-2; 8 nucleotides match TRBD1. The germline V gene encodes CDR1 SGHDT and CDR2 YYEEEE. This CDR3 spans 14 amino acids. J gave up 5 bases and V 4 bases, and 4 bases lay outside the gene matches. The CDR3 protein is CASSETGDTGELFF. For the CDR3, the DNA is TGTGCCAGCAGCGAGACAGGGGATACCGGGGAGCTGTTTTTT.

The V call is TRBV25-1, the J call TRBJ2-1; D remains unclear. The length of the CDR3 is 14 residues. V lost 3 bases, J lost 8 bases, and 14 bases lay in between. Germline loops: CDR1 MGHDK, CDR2 SYGVNS. As DNA, the CDR3 is TGTGCCAGCAGTGATTGGGTTGGTGGGCATGAGCAGTTCTTC. Amino acids: CASSDWVGGHEQFF.

V usage is TRBV7-9 and J usage is TRBJ2-1, with 7 bases that match TRBD2. The trim removed 5 bases at V and 8 bases at J, leaving 15 bases unmatched. Germline V gene sequence: CDR1 SEHNR, CDR2 FQNEAQ (reference sequence). The CDR3 spans 16 residues. DNA of the CDR3: TGTGCCAGCAGCCACCGGACTAGATCTACCGTGGATGAGCAGTTCTTC. It translates to CASSHRTRSTVDEQFF.

V gene TRBV7-3 combines with J gene TRBJ2-3; a weak D match, TRBD2 (5 bases). CDR1 and CDR2 from the germline V gene are SGHTA and FQGTGA. Trimming took 4 bases from V and 5 from J, leaving 13 bases between them. The CDR3 has 14 amino acids. The CDR3 protein is CASSSLIEGDTQYF. CDR3 bases: TGTGCCAGCAGCTCACTTATAGAGGGAGATACGCAGTATTTT.

The J gene is TRBJ1-1, the V gene TRBV18, with 8 bases aligning to TRBD1. CDR1 is KGHSH, CDR2 LQKENI, per germline. Germline trimming cut 0 bases from V and 0 bases from J; bases unmatched to any gene: 3. The CDR3 loop spans 16 amino acids. CDR3 loop: CASSPPMTGVNTEAFF. CDR3 nucleotides: TGTGCCAGCTCACCACCTATGACAGGGGTGAACACTGAAGCTTTCTTT.